This note documents a single T cell receptor beta chain sequence. Its antigen remains unidentified. The CDR3 extends over 12 amino acids. Trimming took 5 bases from V and 3 from J; bases not matched to a gene: 3. In germline, CDR1 is DFQATT, CDR2 SNEGSKA (reference sequence). Unique molecular identifiers were present in the TCR beta cDNA libraries. Yield was about 500,000 cDNA molecules from about 1 to 10 million T cells. TCRdb reprocessed the PCR reads with MiXCR, giving one entry per CDR3 protein. The data hold some 890,000 distinct CDR3 sequences, with approximately 53% observed a single time. The data belong to a study of post-analysis software for immune sequencing data. Findings and caveats of the study: Significantly lower normalized Chao1 diversity was seen in multiple sclerosis patients than in controls. Patients showed TRBV5-6, TRBV5-1 and TRBV20-1 among a few TRBV segments more frequent than in controls.

Sequencing was performed on blood. The clonotype originates from a girl aged 10-17 years with multiple sclerosis. The chain joins TRBV20-1 to TRBJ2-5; 7 nucleotides align to TRBD1. CDR3 in DNA: TGCAGTGCTGAAACAGGGGAAGAGACCCAGTACTTC. Its protein product is CSAETGEETQYF.